The 9 T cell receptor beta chains listed next were all sequenced from one sample in a study of vaccination and CD4 T cells after COVID-19. Cultured CD4+ T cell DNA was sequenced using the Oncomine TCR Beta short-read assay. Using its own MiXCR run on the PCR reads, TCRdb lists one record per CDR3 protein. The table has around 13,000 distinct CDR3 sequences, 42% seen once; the top ten hold roughly 21%. The antigens of these receptors remain unknown. Specified treatment: approximately nine-day PBMC culture with coronavirus spike peptide pools or control peptides (ViraFEST assay). Here the sequenced sample was CD4+ T cells from blood, cultured in vitro, taken before SARS-CoV-2 vaccination. The source is a human donor who had recovered from COVID-19.

V is TRBV20-1 and J is TRBJ1-2; possible D gene TRBD1, 5 bases. V lost 3 bases and J lost 7, with 15 bases in between. The V gene's germline CDR1 is DFQATT and CDR2 SNEGSKA (reference sequence). The CDR3 is made up of 13 amino acids. The CDR3 sequence: CSARGLQGSGYTF. CDR3 sequence (DNA): TGCAGTGCTAGGGGTCTCCAGGGAAGTGGCTACACCTTC.

This clonotype was seen more than once but under ten times. V usage is TRBV27 and J usage is TRBJ1-5; the D gene is possibly TRBD1 (5 bases). V dropped 1 base and J dropped 5 bases, with 15 bases sitting between them. Germline-derived CDR1 and CDR2 are MNHEY and SMNVEV (reference sequence). The CDR3 runs 16 residues. CDR3 residues: CASSLFPPGSYQPQHF. CDR3 DNA sequence: TGTGCCAGCAGTTTATTCCCTCCAGGGAGTTATCAGCCCCAGCATTTT.

CDR3 DNA sequence: TGTGCCAGCCTTGGGGACAGGGGGCTTGGGGGCTACAATGAGCAGTTCTTC. Translating it yields CASLGDRGLGGYNEQFF. The chain recombines TRBV6-2 or TRBV6-3 with TRBJ2-1, with 12 bases identical to TRBD1. This CDR3 is 17 amino acids long. Trimming removed 8 bases from V and 3 bases from J; junction bases left unmatched: 11. CDR1 is MNHEY, CDR2 SVGEGT, per germline.

This clonotype was picked up a small number of times. This rearrangement joins TRBV6-1 to TRBJ1-1; D remains ambiguous. The V end lost 6 bases, the J end lost 2 bases, and 13 bases lay between the germline ends. CDR3 length: 14 amino acids. Germline assignment: CDR1 MNHNS and CDR2 SASEGT. CDR3 sequence (DNA): TGTGCCAGCAGCCCCGCCGGAAGAAACACTGAAGCTTTCTTT. It codes for CASSPAGRNTEAFF.

This clonotype was detected once. The chain couples TRBV18 to TRBJ2-2, with 8 positions matching TRBD2. Trimming took 2 bases from V and 3 from J; bases not matched to a gene: 8. Germline V lookup: CDR1 KGHSH, CDR2 LQKENI. The CDR3 has 17 residues. This CDR3 is CASSPIQAGAHTGELFF. The DNA of the CDR3 is TGTGCCAGCTCACCAATCCAAGCGGGGGCTCACACCGGGGAGCTGTTTTTT.

This clonotype has more than one count but fewer than ten. The CDR3 DNA reads as TGTGCCATCAGTCCGGAGCAGGGGGGGTATGGCTACACCTTC. Residues: CAISPEQGGYGYTF. The J gene is TRBJ1-2, the V gene TRBV10-3; 7 positions agree with TRBD1. V was pared by 5 bases and J by 5 bases, with 8 bases of the junction left unmatched. Germline lookup yields CDR1 ENHRY and CDR2 SYGVKD. There are 14 residues in the CDR3.

This clonotype was counted a few times. This rearrangement joins TRBV7-9 to TRBJ1-3; TRBD1 is a possible D gene (5 bases). The V gene's germline CDR1 is SEHNR and CDR2 FQNEAQ (reference sequence). Trimming removed 2 bases from V and 8 bases from J, with 16 bases in between. CDR3 length equals 15 residues. DNA for the CDR3: TGTGCCAGCAGCTTATCGACAGAGGCAGGAGACACCATATATTTT. Amino acid sequence: CASSLSTEAGDTIYF.

The J gene is TRBJ2-7, the V gene TRBV20-1, with D hard to call. The length of the CDR3 is 12 residues. Trimming pared 3 bases from V and 5 bases from J, leaving 11 bases between. Germline V gene data show CDR1 as DFQATT and CDR2 as SNEGSKA (reference sequence). The CDR3 region is CSASSRRDEQYF. In DNA form, the CDR3 reads TGCAGTGCTAGCTCCCGTCGGGACGAGCAGTACTTC.

V and J are TRBV10-3 and TRBJ2-2, with D perhaps TRBD2 (6 bases). Per germline, CDR1 ENHRY and CDR2 SYGVKD. Trimming removed 5 bases at V and 13 bases at J, with 11 bases between. This CDR3 spans 11 amino acids. The CDR3 DNA reads as TGTGCCATCAGTCTGGGAGGAAGGCTGTTTTTT. Its translation is CAISLGGRLFF.